This passage covers 32 T cell receptor beta chains from one sample sequenced in a study of Graves' ophthalmopathy and Graves' hyperthyroidism. Investigators amplified TCR beta CDR3 regions from RNA transcripts. Second-round multiplex PCR followed a first-round RT-PCR using HTBI primers. TCRdb re-analysed the multiplex PCR reads in MiXCR, keeping a single row per CDR3 protein. This table has 580,000 or so distinct CDR3 sequences, approximately 35% appearing once. Sequenced: peripheral blood or thyroid tissue (not recorded which). These receptors were taken from an adult man with Graves' hyperthyroidism.

This clonotype was counted ten times or more. The rearrangement links TRBV2 to TRBJ2-7; D is uncertain. This CDR3 spans 14 amino acids. Per germline, CDR1 SNHLY and CDR2 FYNNEI. V shed 2 bases and J shed 0 bases, with 8 bases lying between them. The CDR3 region has the DNA TGTGCCAGCAGTGAAATGGAGAGCTCCTACGAGCAGTACTTC. Translating gives CASSEMESSYEQYF.

Points on this clonotype: Its ends do not fully match the called genes, so a read error is possible. The chain is built from TRBV15 and TRBJ1-2; 10 nucleotides match TRBD1. The CDR3 extends over 17 amino acids. Germline values: CDR1 LNHNV, CDR2 YYDKDF (reference sequence). CDR3 region: CATSRSRGQGGVLGNTF. The CDR3 nucleotides read TGTGCCACCAGCAGATCCCGCGGACAGGGGGGCGTTCTTGGCAACACCTTC.

This chain joins TRBV7-9 and TRBJ2-4; a weak D match, TRBD2 (5 bases). Germline lookup yields CDR1 SEHNR and CDR2 FQNEAQ (reference sequence). The V gene lost 4 bases and the J gene lost 4 bases, with 14 bases spanning the gap. This CDR3 comprises 15 residues. CDR3 DNA sequence: TGTGCCAGCAGCTCCTACCGGGATACTAAAAACATTCAGTACTTC. It yields the protein CASSSYRDTKNIQYF.

The gene calls are TRBV6-5 and TRBJ1-5; 7 positions agree with TRBD1. J gave up 12 bases and V 0 bases, and 23 bases lay outside the gene matches. CDR1 and CDR2 from the germline V gene are MNHEY and SVGAGI. This CDR3 comprises 19 residues. The chain's CDR3 is CASSYSSGVLRTGPKGQHF. In nucleotides, the CDR3 is TGTGCCAGCAGTTACTCGAGTGGCGTGTTAAGGACAGGCCCGAAGGGCCAGCATTTT.

A few counts support this clonotype. V is TRBV12-3 or TRBV12-4 and J is TRBJ2-7; the D gene is possibly TRBD1 (6 bases). Between the trimmed V and J ends, which lost 5 bases and 0 bases, there was a span of 14 bases. The CDR3 is 15 residues long. CDR3 coding DNA: TGTGCCAGCAGTCGAGTGACAGGAATCTCCTACGAGCAGTACTTC. The encoded protein is CASSRVTGISYEQYF.

Many counts were recorded for this clonotype. The chain employs TRBV25-1 and TRBJ2-3; TRBD1 might be the D (5 bases). Between the trimmed V and J ends, which lost 4 bases and 4 bases, there was a span of 9 bases. Germline lookup yields CDR1 MGHDK and CDR2 SYGVNS. The length of the CDR3 is 13 residues. For the CDR3, the DNA is TGTGCCAGCAGTGGGTGGGGCTCAGATACGCAGTATTTT. Translated, it gives CASSGWGSDTQYF.

This clonotype was found many times. This sequence joins TRBV6-5 and TRBJ1-6; 10 positions agree with TRBD1. V shed 5 bases, J shed 8 bases, and the junction held 6 bases outside the gene matches. CDR1 is MNHEY and CDR2 is SVGAGI in the germline V gene. The CDR3 has 15 residues. The CDR3 sequence is CASSTTGTGDSPLHF. For the CDR3, the DNA is TGTGCCAGCAGTACCACCGGGACAGGGGATTCACCCCTCCACTTT.

In its sample, this clonotype was seen many times. CDR3 region: CASSLGFGEPEKLFF. The CDR3 DNA is TGTGCCAGCAGCTTAGGTTTTGGGGAGCCTGAAAAACTGTTTTTT. The chain is built from TRBV7-9 and TRBJ1-4; D is unresolved. The CDR3 length is 15 residues. Germline V lookup: CDR1 SEHNR, CDR2 FQNEAQ (reference sequence). V was cut by 1 base and J by 7 bases, with 13 bases left in between.

This clonotype was detected a few times. The rearrangement joins TRBV30 to TRBJ1-1; TRBD1 aligns across 9 bases. Trimming cost V 5 bases and J 6 bases; bases outside gene matches: 4. The CDR3 length is 12 residues. In germline, CDR1 is GTSNPN, CDR2 SVGIG (reference sequence). The CDR3 bases are TGTGCCTGGGTGGACAGGGGCCCTGAAGCTTTCTTT. Residues: CAWVDRGPEAFF.

This clonotype has a handful of counts. The chain links TRBV27 to TRBJ2-7, with D hard to call. The CDR3 contains 11 residues. V lost 8 bases to trimming and J lost 6 bases, with 11 bases between them. Germline loops: CDR1 MNHEY, CDR2 SMNVEV (reference sequence). In DNA, the CDR3 is TGTGCCAGCTTCTACGGTCGCGAGCAGTACTTC. Translating gives CASFYGREQYF.

This clonotype showed up many times. V is TRBV7-8 and J is TRBJ1-6; D may be TRBD1 (6 bases). The CDR3 length is 15 residues. CDR1 SGHVS and CDR2 FQNEAQ come from the germline V gene. The V end lost 4 bases, the J end lost 5 bases, and 12 bases lay between the germline ends. The CDR3 sequence is CASSSGTPNNSPLHF. Here the CDR3 DNA reads TGTGCCAGCAGCTCAGGGACACCTAATAATTCACCCCTCCACTTT.

The chain couples TRBV30 to TRBJ1-1, with D perhaps TRBD1 (5 bases). Trimming took off 0 bases at V and 5 bases at J, with 10 bases between the two ends. The germline V gene encodes CDR1 GTSNPN and CDR2 SVGIG (reference sequence). The CDR3 is 13 amino acids. In DNA form, the CDR3 reads TGTGCCTGGAGTGTAGGGGATGGGACTGAAGCTTTCTTT. Translated: CAWSVGDGTEAFF.

This clonotype was recorded at least ten times. The chain has TRBV4-2 and TRBJ2-5, with 13 bases lining up with TRBD2. V lost 4 bases, J lost 2 bases, and 4 bases stayed unmatched. The CDR3 has 16 amino acids. The V gene's germline CDR1 is LGHNA and CDR2 YNFKEQ. CDR3 protein: CASSRLLAGGQETQYF. The CDR3 DNA follows: TGTGCCAGCAGCCGACTACTAGCGGGGGGGCAAGAGACCCAGTACTTC.

This clonotype was seen repeatedly, ten times or more. The gene calls are TRBV7-2 and TRBJ1-3; D is possibly TRBD1 (5 bases). The length of the CDR3 is 16 residues. Trimming cost V 5 bases and J 3 bases, with 17 bases left between them. CDR1 is SGHTA, CDR2 FQGNSA, per germline. In DNA form, the CDR3 reads TGTGCCAGCAGCCCATCGAGACAGCTAGATGGAAACACCATATATTTT. Amino acids: CASSPSRQLDGNTIYF.

This clonotype was recorded once. V usage is TRBV10-3 and J usage is TRBJ1-2; D is unclear. CDR1 is ENHRY and CDR2 is SYGVKD in the germline V gene. The CDR3 runs to 14 residues. V lost 2 bases, J lost 8 bases, and 15 bases lay in between. The CDR3 sequence is CAISESAAAGGYTF. The DNA of the CDR3 is TGTGCCATCAGTGAGAGCGCGGCAGCCGGCGGCTACACCTTC.

The table lists this clonotype with a few counts. The rearrangement uses TRBV29-1 and TRBJ2-2; TRBD2 is a possible D gene (7 bases). Looked up from germline, CDR1 is SQVTM and CDR2 is ANQGSEA. Trimming stripped 0 bases from V and 7 bases from J, with 12 bases between. CDR3 size: 14 residues. CDR3: CSVEDRGGGGELFF. The CDR3 nucleotides are TGCAGCGTTGAAGATCGAGGGGGGGGCGGGGAGCTGTTTTTT.

A remark on this clonotype: This may be a read error: a much more frequent sequence differs by one nucleotide. The rearrangement links TRBV6-5 to TRBJ1-2, with D hard to call. The V gene's germline CDR1 is MNHEY and CDR2 SVGAGI. The CDR3 is 15 amino acids. CDR3 DNA sequence: TGTGCCAGCAGTTACTCAACAGCATCTAACTATAGCTACACCTTC. Residues: CASSYSTASNYSYTF.

This clonotype appeared many times. The rearrangement links TRBV7-9 to TRBJ2-5; D may be TRBD2 (5 bases). CDR3 length: 13 amino acids. The V end was cut by 1 base, the J end by 6 bases, with 9 bases between. Germline lookup yields CDR1 SEHNR and CDR2 FQNEAQ (reference sequence). CDR3 protein: CASSLGGPKTQYF. The CDR3 DNA is TGTGCCAGCAGCTTAGGAGGGCCCAAGACCCAGTACTTC.

This clonotype was seen repeatedly, ten times or more. The DNA for the CDR3 is TGTGCCAGTGGTGGCTTAGAGGGCCAGCATTTT. Translating gives CASGGLEGQHF. The chain has TRBV19 and TRBJ1-5; D remains unclear. The germline gives CDR1 LNHDA, CDR2 SQIVND (reference sequence). V was trimmed by 8 bases and J by 12 bases, leaving 14 bases between them. CDR3 length equals 11 residues.

As for this clonotype: No conserved phenylalanine or tryptophan is present at the end of the CDR3, so a read error is the likely explanation. It is unclear where the CDR3 begins or ends on the DNA, so no DNA is shown, and the CDR3 is as TCRdb lists it. The chain recombines TRBV29-1 with TRBJ1-4; the D call TRBD1 from the table was never checked on the DNA. Inclusive of both ends, the CDR3 amounts to 10 amino acids. CDR1 is SQVTM, CDR2 ANQGSEA, per germline. This chain's CDR3 is CSVLLGVRGL.

The CDR3 region is CASSPWTGETSGANVLTF. The CDR3 DNA follows: TGCGCCAGCAGCCCATGGACAGGGGAAACCTCTGGGGCCAACGTCCTGACTTTC. This chain connects TRBV5-1 to TRBJ2-6, with 9 bases fitting TRBD1. CDR1 is SGHRS, CDR2 YFSETQ, per germline. This CDR3 has 18 amino acids. V was clipped by 4 bases and J by 0 bases; unmatched bases: 8. Filled out from reference TRBV5-1 and TRBJ2-6, the complete variable domain reads KAGVTQTPRYLIKTRGQQVTLSCSPISGHRSVSWYQQTPGQGLQFLFEYFSETQRNKGNFPGRFSGRQFSNSRSEMNVSTLELGDSALYLCASSPWTGETSGANVLTFGAGSRLTVL.

The CDR3 protein is CASSPKGSSYNEQFF. The CDR3 DNA reads as TGTGCCAGCAGCCCCAAGGGGAGCTCCTACAATGAGCAGTTCTTC. This chain joins TRBV7-8 and TRBJ2-7; D is possibly TRBD1 or TRBD2 (5 bases each). The J call may be in error: the DNA end matches TRBJ2-1 better. Germline V CDR1 and CDR2: SGHVS, FQNEAQ. This CDR3 contains 15 residues.

The V call is TRBV7-9, the J call TRBJ2-7; D perhaps matches TRBD1 (6 bases). The J call may be in error: the DNA end matches TRBJ2-1 better. Germline CDR1 reads SEHNR; CDR2 reads FQNEAQ (reference sequence). The CDR3 consists of 13 residues. The CDR3 sequence is CASSTDSHNEQFF. The CDR3 DNA reads as TGTGCCAGCAGCACGGACAGTCACAATGAGCAGTTCTTC.

Note on this clonotype: Possible read error: a much larger clone is one base away. This sequence joins TRBV7-8 and TRBJ2-5, with TRBD2 identical over 10 bases. The last part of the DNA fits TRBJ2-7 better; the J call may be wrong. The CDR3 runs 16 residues. Germline loops: CDR1 SGHVS, CDR2 FQNEAQ. In nucleotides, the CDR3 is TGTGCCAGCAGCTTAGCAGCGGGGGGGTCGGCTTACGAGCAGTACTTC. This encodes CASSLAAGGSAYEQYF.

CDR3 amino acids: CASSLVLVNEQYF. CDR3 in DNA: TGTGCCAGCAGCTTGGTTTTGGTGAACGAGCAGTACTTC. The rearrangement uses TRBV7-8 and TRBJ2-7; no firm D call. The germline gives CDR1 SGHVS, CDR2 FQNEAQ. Deletions cut 3 bases from V and 5 bases from J, with 11 bases between. The CDR3 is made up of 13 amino acids.

This clonotype was seen more than once but under ten times. The chain recombines TRBV24-1 with TRBJ1-1; 7 nucleotides line up with TRBD1. With 11 bases clipped from V and 0 bases from J, the junction kept 5 bases outside the gene matches. Germline V gene data show CDR1 as KGHDR and CDR2 as SFDVKD. CDR3 length: 13 amino acids. CDR3 DNA: TGTGCCATCCGACAGGGATTGAACACTGAAGCTTTCTTT. It yields the protein CAIRQGLNTEAFF.

This clonotype was counted many times. The rearrangement uses TRBV7-9 and TRBJ2-7; 11 bases map to TRBD2. V dropped 5 bases and J dropped 3; count of bases not matched to a gene: 6. This CDR3 is 15 amino acids long. Germline values: CDR1 SEHNR, CDR2 FQNEAQ (reference sequence). As DNA, the CDR3 is TGTGCCAGCAGCCTCGGGACTAGCGGACTCTACGAGCAGTACTTC. It encodes CASSLGTSGLYEQYF.

The rearrangement joins TRBV20-1 to TRBJ2-3; TRBD2 matches 8 bases. V shed 4 bases, J shed 6 bases, and the junction held 6 bases outside the gene matches. CDR1 DFQATT and CDR2 SNEGSKA come from the germline V gene (reference sequence). This CDR3 comprises 13 residues. The CDR3 coding sequence is TGCAGTGCTAAGGGACTAGTGCATGATACGCAGTATTTT. As protein: CSAKGLVHDTQYF.

This clonotype was picked up one time. The gene calls are TRBV7-9 and TRBJ2-5, with D perhaps matching TRBD2 (5 bases). Germline CDR1 reads SEHNR; CDR2 reads FQNEAQ (reference sequence). Trimming removed 2 bases at V and 7 bases at J, with 14 bases between. This CDR3 comprises 14 residues. CDR3 in DNA: TGTGCCAGCAGCTTATCATTTTCCCGGGGGACCCAGTACTTC. This codes for CASSLSFSRGTQYF.

This clonotype was observed at least ten times. CDR3 amino acids: CSVTPQNTEAFF. DNA of the CDR3: TGCAGCGTGACCCCACAGAACACTGAAGCTTTCTTT. The rearrangement joins TRBV29-1 to TRBJ1-1; D unclear. CDR1 and CDR2 from the germline V gene are SQVTM and ANQGSEA. V lost 6 bases to trimming and J lost 1 base, with 9 bases between them. CDR3 length: 12 residues.

At least ten counts were recorded for this clonotype. The chain carries TRBV7-9 and TRBJ1-2; D not certain. Trimming left V 4 bases short and J 2 bases short, with 8 bases between. Germline V gives CDR1 SEHNR, CDR2 FQNEAQ (reference sequence). CDR3 length equals 13 residues. In DNA form, the CDR3 reads TGTGCCAGCAGCTCCCCCCCAAACTATGGCTACACCTTC. As protein: CASSSPPNYGYTF.

This clonotype has a count of ten or more. V usage is TRBV29-1 and J usage is TRBJ1-2, with D unclear. This CDR3 region has 15 residues. Trimming shortened V by 2 bases and J by 2 bases, and 15 bases separated the two germline ends. Germline CDR1 is SQVTM and CDR2 is ANQGSEA. The CDR3 bases are TGCAGCGTTGAAAGTTTGATAGGGCTAAACTATGGCTACACCTTC. The encoded protein is CSVESLIGLNYGYTF.